This TCR beta chain came from a study of T cells in Graves' hyperthyroidism and ophthalmopathy. TCR beta CDR3 sequences were amplified from RNA transcripts. When the TCR CDR3 underwent first-round RT-PCR, the HTBI primer set was used. In TCRdb, the multiplex PCR reads were re-called with MiXCR into one record per CDR3 protein. Found here are about 500,000 distinct CDR3 sequences, over 45% of them singletons; the top ten hold around two fifths. Many counts were recorded for this clonotype. Its antigen is currently unknown. Diagnoses rested on clinical symptoms, serum thyroxine and TRAb, thyroid ultrasound and orbital computed tomography. Trimming took off 2 bases at V and 2 bases at J, with 15 bases between the two ends. Germline lookup yields CDR1 SGHTA and CDR2 FQGNSA. The CDR3 runs to 16 residues. Study results and limitations: Most thyroid-expanded clonotypes above 0.001 were also found in blood. For ophthalmopathy, model prediction preceded onset by a median around six months. Stable hyperthyroidism was separated from ophthalmopathy by a model based on 13 V-J features.

The receptor was isolated from an adult woman with Graves' disease, either hyperthyroidism or ophthalmopathy (not recorded which). The sequenced material came from peripheral blood or thyroid tissue (not recorded which). The chain combines TRBV7-2 with TRBJ2-5, with D possibly being TRBD1 (8 bases). Here the CDR3 DNA reads TGTGCCAGCAGCTTAAGTACAGGGGGAGGGCAAGAGACCCAGTACTTC. This encodes CASSLSTGGGQETQYF.